This passage covers 32 T cell receptor beta chains from one sample sequenced in a study. A single record per CDR3 protein comes from TCRdb applying MiXCR to the 5' RACE reads. The table lists 62,000 or so distinct CDR3 sequences, under 35% of them singletons. Source material: tumor-infiltrating naive CD4+ T cells sorted from the breast tumor. Subset denoted: naive CD4+ T cells, CD4+CD45RA+CD25-. The receptors come from a female donor with breast cancer.

The genes are TRBV5-1 and TRBJ1-4; 7 bases are a match to TRBD1. V trimming: 1 base; J trimming: 5 bases; junction bases outside the gene matches: 2. Germline values: CDR1 SGHRS, CDR2 YFSETQ. CDR3 length equals 14 residues. CDR3 sequence (DNA): TGCGCCAGCAGCTTGACAGGGGAGAATGAAAAACTGTTTTTT. Its protein is CASSLTGENEKLFF.

In its sample, this clonotype was seen a few times. This chain uses TRBV20-1 with TRBJ2-1; 9 nucleotides line up with TRBD2. V was clipped by 6 bases and J by 1 base; unmatched bases: 4. CDR3 length equals 14 residues. Germline V lookup: CDR1 DFQATT, CDR2 SNEGSKA (reference sequence). DNA for the CDR3: TGCAGTGCGGAGACTAGCGGTTCCTACAATGAGCAGTTCTTC. Its translation is CSAETSGSYNEQFF.

This clonotype occurred many times. The chain combines TRBV5-1 with TRBJ2-7; 9 bases align to TRBD1. This CDR3 comprises 14 residues. The germline V gene encodes CDR1 SGHRS and CDR2 YFSETQ. Trimming removed 4 bases from V and 4 bases from J; junction bases left unmatched: 6. CDR3 sequence reads: CASSDTGGGYEQYF. CDR3 nucleotide sequence: TGCGCCAGCAGCGACACAGGGGGCGGTTACGAGCAGTACTTC.

The chain recombines TRBV20-1 with TRBJ2-2; weak D call: TRBD2 (6 bases). CDR1 and CDR2 (germline): DFQATT, SNEGSKA (reference sequence). The V end lost 6 bases, the J end lost 6 bases, and 14 bases lay between the germline ends. The CDR3 contains 13 residues. The CDR3 loop reads CSARLVTPGELFF. CDR3 coding DNA: TGCAGTGCGAGACTAGTTACGCCCGGGGAGCTGTTTTTT.

V usage is TRBV5-1 and J usage is TRBJ2-1; TRBD1 or TRBD2 may be the D gene (5 bases each). CDR1 and CDR2 (germline): SGHRS, YFSETQ. There are 17 residues in the CDR3. V was shortened by 2 bases and J by 0 bases, with 15 bases between the two germline ends. The CDR3 loop is CASSLNTRGPSYNEQFF. Written as DNA, the CDR3 is TGCGCCAGCAGCTTAAATACTCGGGGACCCTCCTACAATGAGCAGTTCTTC.

This clonotype was detected many times. This chain joins TRBV6-5 and TRBJ2-7; 9 bases are a match to TRBD2. V trimming: 8 bases; J trimming: 6 bases; junction bases outside the gene matches: 11. This CDR3 is 14 amino acids long. In germline, CDR1 is MNHEY, CDR2 SVGAGI. This CDR3 is CASGGASGIGEQYF. CDR3 coding DNA: TGTGCCAGCGGGGGCGCTAGCGGGATCGGCGAGCAGTACTTC.

This clonotype has ten or more counts. The V call is TRBV6-2 or TRBV6-3, the J call TRBJ2-7; weak D call: TRBD1 (6 bases). Germline V CDR1 and CDR2: MNHEY, SVGEGT. Trimming removed 5 bases from V and 0 bases from J, with 8 bases in between. The CDR3 loop spans 13 amino acids. The CDR3 DNA sequence: TGTGCCAGCAGTCGACAGGTCTCCTACGAGCAGTACTTC. Its translation is CASSRQVSYEQYF.

The chain has TRBV6-2 or TRBV6-3 and TRBJ2-1; tentative D call: TRBD1 (6 bases). V lost 8 bases, J lost 4 bases, and 12 bases lay in between. This CDR3 has 13 amino acids. Germline CDR1 reads MNHEY; CDR2 reads SVGEGT. CDR3 in DNA: TGTGCCAGCCGGGACACAAGATACAATGAGCAGTTCTTC. Translating gives CASRDTRYNEQFF.

The table lists this clonotype with many counts. V and J are TRBV29-1 and TRBJ2-1; D unclear. Trimming took off 4 bases at V and 1 base at J, with 8 bases between the two ends. CDR3 length: 13 residues. Germline V gene lookup returns CDR1 SQVTM and CDR2 ANQGSEA. For the CDR3, the DNA is TGCAGCGTTGGCCAAGATTCCTACAATGAGCAGTTCTTC. Amino acids: CSVGQDSYNEQFF.

This clonotype occurred many times. This sequence joins TRBV29-1 and TRBJ1-2, with D possibly TRBD1 on 6 matching bases. CDR3 length equals 12 residues. V lost 3 bases to trimming and J lost 5 bases, with 10 bases between them. Germline lookup yields CDR1 SQVTM and CDR2 ANQGSEA. The CDR3 bases are TGCAGCGTTGACGGACAGCCGTATGGCTACACCTTC. This gives the protein CSVDGQPYGYTF.

This clonotype was detected only a few times. This may be a read error, as it is one base from a much larger clone. The chain couples TRBV29-1 to TRBJ2-1; the match to TRBD1 covers 12 bases. The V segment lost 4 bases and the J segment 9 bases; nucleotides outside the gene matches: 7. CDR3 length equals 14 residues. Germline CDR1 reads SQVTM; CDR2 reads ANQGSEA. The CDR3: CSVGRDRGPGEQFF. The DNA of the CDR3 is TGCAGCGTTGGGAGGGACAGGGGGCCCGGTGAGCAGTTCTTC.

This clonotype was seen more than once but under ten times. The gene calls are TRBV12-3 or TRBV12-4 and TRBJ2-1; the D gene is possibly TRBD2 (6 bases). V lost 1 base to trimming and J lost 0 bases, with 13 bases between them. The CDR3 length is 17 residues. CDR3 residues: CASSLGGSGSSYNEQFF. The CDR3 nucleotides read TGTGCCAGCAGTTTAGGGGGTTCCGGGAGCTCCTACAATGAGCAGTTCTTC.

The rearrangement links TRBV6-5 to TRBJ1-5; maybe TRBD1 (5 bases). V lost 6 bases, J lost 7 bases, and 16 bases lay in between. There are 14 residues in the CDR3. CDR1 is MNHEY and CDR2 is SVGAGI in the germline V gene. The CDR3 protein is CASRDGIGAQPQHF. CDR3 bases: TGTGCCAGCAGGGATGGGATTGGGGCACAGCCCCAGCATTTT.

Note on this clonotype: This CDR3 is missing its conserved last phenylalanine or tryptophan, likely due to a read error. This chain uses TRBV5-1 with TRBJ2-5, with D perhaps matching TRBD1 or TRBD2 (5 bases each). CDR3 length: 12 residues. V lost 4 bases and J lost 5, with 9 bases in between. The germline V gene has CDR1 SGHRS and CDR2 YFSETQ. CDR3 region: CASSRDGETQYL. The CDR3 coding sequence is TGCGCCAGCAGCCGGGACGGCGAGACCCAGTACCTC.

This clonotype was seen more than once but under ten times. The chain couples TRBV6-1 to TRBJ2-1, with 10 nucleotides matching TRBD2. The CDR3 sequence is 15 residues long. Germline V gives CDR1 MNHNS, CDR2 SASEGT. Trimming cost V 2 bases and J 9 bases; bases outside gene matches: 7. In DNA, the CDR3 is TGTGCCAGCAGTGAAACACTAGCGGGATATGTTGAGCAGTTCTTC. It translates to CASSETLAGYVEQFF.

The chain combines TRBV10-3 with TRBJ2-3, with 9 bases aligning to TRBD2. V lost 10 bases, J lost 14 bases, and 13 bases stayed unmatched. The CDR3 sequence is 12 residues long. Germline V gives CDR1 ENHRY, CDR2 SYGVKD. Here the CDR3 reads CATLAGNGFPYF. Here the CDR3 DNA reads TGTGCCACCCTAGCGGGAAACGGTTTCCCGTATTTT.

The genes are TRBV15 and TRBJ1-3, with TRBD1 identical over 7 bases. V trimming: 3 bases; J trimming: 4 bases; junction bases outside the gene matches: 6. The CDR3 runs to 15 residues. Germline assignment: CDR1 LNHNV and CDR2 YYDKDF (reference sequence). The CDR3 loop reads CATSSPGTAGNTIYF. The CDR3 DNA sequence: TGTGCCACCAGCAGTCCCGGGACAGCCGGAAACACCATATATTTT.

This chain uses TRBV30 with TRBJ1-5; 9 bases are a match to TRBD1. V trimming: 1 base; J trimming: 5 bases; junction bases outside the gene matches: 0. This CDR3 contains 13 residues. Germline assignment: CDR1 GTSNPN and CDR2 SVGIG (reference sequence). The CDR3 DNA follows: TGTGCCTGGAGTGGGACAGGGGATCAGCCCCAGCATTTT. This codes for CAWSGTGDQPQHF.

The genes are TRBV5-1 and TRBJ1-1; no clear D gene. The CDR3 contains 15 residues. The germline V gene has CDR1 SGHRS and CDR2 YFSETQ. Deletions cut 3 bases from V and 4 bases from J, with 16 bases between. This chain's CDR3 is CASSSGPGFSTEAFF. As DNA, the CDR3 is TGCGCCAGCAGCTCTGGCCCAGGTTTTAGCACTGAAGCTTTCTTT.

This clonotype appeared many times. This sequence joins TRBV6-5 and TRBJ2-7; 16 nucleotides align to TRBD2. Germline trimming cut 10 bases from V and 6 bases from J; bases unmatched to any gene: 15. There are 17 residues in the CDR3. Germline V CDR1 and CDR2: MNHEY, SVGAGI. The CDR3 protein is CANPGTSGRVPTPEQYF. The CDR3 DNA reads TGTGCCAATCCCGGGACTAGCGGGAGGGTTCCTACGCCCGAGCAGTACTTC.

The rearrangement links TRBV20-1 to TRBJ2-5, with D hard to call. The V end lost 0 bases, the J end lost 2 bases, and 10 bases lay between the germline ends. The CDR3 sequence is 14 residues long. Germline CDR1 DFQATT, CDR2 SNEGSKA (reference sequence). CDR3 sequence: CSARDGVKQETQYF. The CDR3 DNA sequence: TGCAGTGCTAGAGATGGGGTCAAGCAAGAGACCCAGTACTTC.

Notes on this clonotype: At one end, the junction sequence differs from germline, possibly due to a read error. The V gene is TRBV4-3, the J gene TRBJ2-7; D is ambiguous. Germline CDR1 and CDR2: LGHNA and YSLEER. The CDR3 length is 14 residues. The CDR3 is CASSQDGDIGEQYF. As DNA, the CDR3 is TGTGCCAGCAGCCAAGACGGCGACATCGGCGAGCAGTACTTC.

This clonotype has only a few counts. The chain is built from TRBV6-6 and TRBJ1-6, with a weak D call TRBD1 (5 bases). This CDR3 contains 17 residues. V lost 7 bases, J lost 5 bases, and 21 bases lay in between. Germline-derived CDR1 and CDR2 are MNHNY and SVGAGI (reference sequence). The CDR3 DNA follows: TGTGCCAGCATTCACCTGCTCGGGGCGAAAGATAATTCACCCCTCCACTTT. Amino acid sequence: CASIHLLGAKDNSPLHF.

This chain links TRBV11-3 with TRBJ2-5; the D gene is possibly TRBD2 (5 bases). In germline, CDR1 is SGHNT, CDR2 YENEEA. Between the trimmed V and J ends, which lost 5 bases and 5 bases, there was a span of 15 bases. CDR3 size: 14 residues. The CDR3 nucleotides read TGTGCCAGCAGCCCTAACTGGGGAGAGGAGACCCAGTACTTC. Amino acid sequence: CASSPNWGEETQYF.

Note on this clonotype: A much larger clone differs from this one at a single base, so this may be a read error. The chain uses TRBV15 and TRBJ2-7, with 7 bases aligning to TRBD2. CDR1 is LNHNV and CDR2 is YYDKDF in the germline V gene (reference sequence). The CDR3 runs 16 residues. In nucleotides, the CDR3 is TGTGCCACCGGCAGAGATTTCCGCGGGACTACGGACGAGCAGTACTTC. Amino acids: CATGRDFRGTTDEQYF.

This chain joins TRBV20-1 and TRBJ2-5; TRBD2 matches at 14 bases. The germline V gene has CDR1 DFQATT and CDR2 SNEGSKA (reference sequence). This CDR3 is 18 amino acids long. Germline trimming cut 5 bases from V and 5 bases from J; bases unmatched to any gene: 16. The CDR3 protein is CSAGAGTSGRGNRETQYF. CDR3 in DNA: TGCAGTGCTGGTGCCGGGACTAGCGGGAGAGGAAATAGGGAGACCCAGTACTTC.

The sample holds one count of this clonotype. J is TRBJ2-3 and V is TRBV11-2; unclear D gene. The CDR3 totals 15 residues. The V and J ends lost 2 bases and 2 bases respectively, with 11 bases between them. Germline CDR1 is SGHAT and CDR2 is FQNNGV. CDR3 in DNA: TGTGCCAGCAGCTTATGGGGTCAGTCCACAGATACGCAGTATTTT. Amino acid sequence: CASSLWGQSTDTQYF.

The rearrangement links TRBV7-9 to TRBJ1-2; D gene unclear. This CDR3 has 14 residues. Germline lookup yields CDR1 SEHNR and CDR2 FQNEAQ (reference sequence). V was shortened by 5 bases and J by 0 bases, with 10 bases between the two germline ends. The CDR3 reads CASSPQLPNYGYTF. CDR3 DNA sequence: TGTGCCAGCAGCCCTCAGCTTCCTAACTATGGCTACACCTTC.

This chain joins TRBV6-5 and TRBJ2-3; D possibly corresponds to TRBD2 (6 bases). Germline V gives CDR1 MNHEY, CDR2 SVGAGI. This CDR3 is built from 14 residues. V was cut by 7 bases and J by 5 bases, with 16 bases left in between. The CDR3 region is CASTQIGGVDTQYF. For the CDR3, the DNA is TGTGCCAGCACTCAAATCGGCGGGGTAGATACGCAGTATTTT.

This clonotype turned up a few times. This chain uses TRBV15 with TRBJ1-6; tentative D call: TRBD1 (6 bases). V was cut by 5 bases and J by 3 bases, with 8 bases left in between. The CDR3 is 14 residues long. CDR1 LNHNV and CDR2 YYDKDF come from the germline V gene (reference sequence). The CDR3 sequence is CATSRDNYNSPLHF. The CDR3 DNA reads as TGTGCCACCAGCCGGGACAACTATAATTCACCCCTCCACTTT.

This clonotype was seen many times. CDR3 sequence: CASSPLGTGHNEQFF. The CDR3 nucleotides read TGTGCCAGCTCACCCCTCGGGACAGGCCACAATGAGCAGTTCTTC. The chain recombines TRBV18 with TRBJ2-1; 8 bases fit TRBD1. V lost 3 bases and J lost 5; bases outside the gene matches: 6. There are 15 residues in the CDR3. Germline V gene sequence: CDR1 KGHSH, CDR2 LQKENI.

A note on this clonotype: This may stem from a read error, because a much larger clone lies one nucleotide away. The chain has TRBV29-1 and TRBJ1-4; 8 positions match TRBD1. Germline-derived CDR1 and CDR2 are SQVTM and ANQGSEA. The CDR3 totals 13 residues. DNA of the CDR3: TGCAGCGTTGAAATGGACAGGGATGAAAGACTGTTTTTT. This translates into CSVEMDRDERLFF.